This TCR beta chain was identified in a study of cytomegalovirus exposure and HLA in healthy donors. As concerns this clone: What it recognizes is unknown.

With 60 Vbeta and 13 Jbeta primers, the PCR was carried out. Method: immunoSEQ multiplex PCR; TCRdb's copy keeps in-frame clones and lacks some. The profile shows around 110,000 clones, 75% to 85% of them singletons. Points from the study as a whole: Associated with cytomegalovirus, according to the listing, were 150 to 200 TCR beta chains. TCR beta chains associated with HLA were, in a later analysis, more clonally expanded than equally common others. Productive status was seen about 87% or about 30% of the time for most TCR beta V segments in an earlier analysis.

The sample taken for sequencing was PBMCs. The receptor's source is a young man in good health and CMV-seropositive.

The CDR3 DNA reads TGTGCCAGCAGCGCGGCGCTAGCGGGGAACGAGCAGTACTTC. This sequence encodes CASSAALAGNEQYF. The chain uses TRBV5-4 and TRBJ2-7; 9 bases agree with TRBD2. Per the germline V gene, CDR1 is SGHNT and CDR2 is YYREEE (reference sequence). The V and J ends lost 4 bases and 5 bases, in that order; junction bases with no gene match: 7. This CDR3 contains 14 residues.